This T cell receptor (beta chain) is from a study of shared clonotypes between healthy human individuals. It was approximately 0.2 ug DNA, about 30,000 T cell genomes, that sorted-subset replicate PCRs used. TCRdb keeps only in-frame clones here, not all; method: immunoSEQ multiplex PCR. The data show a few million clones, 85% to 95% seen once. V was pared by 7 bases and J by 2 bases, with 6 bases between. The CDR3 extends over 12 amino acids. Per germline, CDR1 MNHEY and CDR2 SVGAGI. The sequenced material came from naive CD4+ T cells from PBMCs. Stated subset: CD45RA+ positively selected. This receptor was obtained from a man in his late teens or twenties in good health. Some clones in this sample may be carry-over from other donors' samples. The chain employs TRBV6-5 and TRBJ2-1; D unclear. CDR3 sequence reads: CASTDPYNEQFF. In DNA, the CDR3 is TGTGCCAGCACCGATCCCTACAATGAGCAGTTCTTC.